The sequence of this T cell receptor beta chain was determined in a study of CD8 T cells in Susac syndrome. A single count supports this clonotype. Sequence at one end of the junction differs from germline and may be a read error. Reverse transcription of 0.5 to 1 ug RNA was performed with random hexamers. The amplification used immunoSEQ multiplex PCR on TCR beta CDR3; it spanned 54 Vbeta and 13 Jbeta. One entry per CDR3 protein, called by TCRdb with MiXCR from the immunoSEQ multiplex PCR reads. The sample has about 290,000 distinct CDR3 sequences; 65% to 90% are singletons. The CDR3 covers 12 residues. The germline CDR1 and CDR2 sequences are SQVTM and ANQGSEA.

The specimen sequenced was CD8+ T cells from PBMCs. This TCR was recovered from a human donor with multiple sclerosis. This chain joins TRBV29-1 and TRBJ1-1; 8 bases are shared with TRBD1. The CDR3 here is CSVEADREEAFF. The CDR3 nucleotides are TGCAGCGTCGAAGCGGACAGGGAAGAAGCTTTCTTT.